One and the same sample provided the 29 T cell receptor beta chains below, sequenced in a study of T cell repertoires in cytomegalovirus infection (dated 2019 in TCRdb). The sample's treatment or condition label, in plain terms: in vitro stimulation with specific CMV peptide epitopes to enrich CMV-specific T cells. The antigens these receptors bind are not known. Sequencing was carried out with an Illumina HiSeq 1500. TCRdb reprocessing: public reads trimmed at Q25 with fastp, clones called with MiXCR, in-frame beta chains kept. Records with the same CDR3 protein are collapsed into one entry carrying the most frequent genes and DNA. The sample yields around 300,000 distinct CDR3 sequences; around a quarter were counted once. Roughly 13% of the sample comes from the top ten. Sequencing used cultured PBMCs, obtained from culture after CMV antigen stimulation. Source of these receptors: a human donor in good health (CMV status not recorded). Some clones in this sample may be carry-over from other donors' samples.

Ten or more counts support this clonotype. V and J are TRBV7-9 and TRBJ2-3, with D perhaps matching TRBD1 or TRBD2 (6 bases each). The CDR3 covers 17 residues. Germline values: CDR1 SEHNR, CDR2 FQNEAQ (reference sequence). The V end was cut by 2 bases, the J end by 3 bases, with 18 bases between. As DNA, the CDR3 is TGTGCCAGCAGCTTACATTTGGGGGGCCGGCAAACAGATACGCAGTATTTT. Translating it yields CASSLHLGGRQTDTQYF.

As regards this clonotype: Possible read error: a much larger clone is one base away. This chain uses TRBV12-3 or TRBV12-4 with TRBJ1-3; D is undetermined. The CDR3 runs 12 residues. V lost 6 bases and J 0 bases, leaving 3 bases between the germline ends. The DNA for the CDR3 is TGTGCCAGCAGGAGCTCTGGAAACACCATATATTTT. This sequence encodes CASRSSGNTIYF.

The V and J genes are TRBV2 and TRBJ2-1; the D gene is possibly TRBD1 (6 bases). The CDR3 totals 12 residues. CDR1 and CDR2 from the germline V gene are SNHLY and FYNNEI. Trimming took 8 bases from V and 8 from J, leaving 13 bases between them. Here the CDR3 reads CASPRGGYEQFF. The CDR3 region has the DNA TGTGCCAGCCCACGAGGGGGTTATGAGCAGTTCTTC.

There are many counts of this clonotype. CDR3 sequence (DNA): TGTGCCAGCAGTCTCGGACATGGAGGCAATCAGCCCCAGCATTTT. This translates into CASSLGHGGNQPQHF. The chain carries TRBV12-3 or TRBV12-4 and TRBJ1-5; D is perhaps TRBD1 (5 bases). V was pared by 5 bases and J by 2 bases, with 13 bases between. This CDR3 has 15 residues.

In this sample, this clonotype turned up many times. V usage is TRBV7-2 and J usage is TRBJ2-5; 11 bases agree with TRBD2. J gave up 3 bases and V 5 bases, and 2 bases lay outside the gene matches. This CDR3 is 14 amino acids long. CDR1 and CDR2 (germline): SGHTA, FQGNSA. The CDR3 sequence is CASSQGLAEETQYF. DNA for the CDR3: TGTGCCAGCAGCCAGGGACTAGCGGAAGAGACCCAGTACTTC.

In its sample, this clonotype was seen many times. This chain uses TRBV6-2 or TRBV6-3 with TRBJ2-3; 14 nucleotides match TRBD2. Unmatched junction bases numbered 5, after V lost 6 bases and J lost 6 bases. This CDR3 spans 15 amino acids. Germline V gene lookup returns CDR1 MNHEY and CDR2 SVGEGT. CDR3 nucleotides: TGTGCCAGCAGCCCGGGGACTAGCGGGAGCGATACGCAGTATTTT. It specifies CASSPGTSGSDTQYF.

The rearrangement uses TRBV20-1 and TRBJ1-2; D gene uncertain. The CDR3 spans 13 residues. Germline CDR1 reads DFQATT; CDR2 reads SNEGSKA (reference sequence). V was shortened by 5 bases and J by 5 bases, with 15 bases between the two germline ends. Written as DNA, the CDR3 is TGCAGTGCTCATAGTACGGTAGAATATGGCTACACCTTC. It yields the protein CSAHSTVEYGYTF.

The V and J genes are TRBV7-3 and TRBJ1-3; D possibly corresponds to TRBD1 (5 bases). CDR3 length: 15 residues. Trimming shortened V by 5 bases and J by 2 bases, and 13 bases separated the two germline ends. The germline CDR1 and CDR2 sequences are SGHTA and FQGTGA. For the CDR3, the DNA is TGTGCCAGCAGCACCGCGGGGGGGACTGGAAACACCATATATTTT. It is translated as CASSTAGGTGNTIYF.

The V and J genes are TRBV7-2 and TRBJ2-7; a possible D gene is TRBD1 (5 bases). Germline assignment: CDR1 SGHTA and CDR2 FQGNSA. The CDR3 runs to 15 residues. V shed 5 bases and J shed 2 bases, with 16 bases lying between them. In DNA, the CDR3 is TGTGCCAGCAGCGTCCAGGCAGGGCCAACCTACGAGCAGTACTTC. Translated: CASSVQAGPTYEQYF.

This clonotype has a count of ten or more. V is TRBV7-2 and J is TRBJ1-4; D is unclear. This CDR3 region has 12 residues. V lost 1 base, J lost 10 bases, and 7 bases lay in between. The germline V gene has CDR1 SGHTA and CDR2 FQGNSA. The CDR3 reads CASSLEFGKLFF. The CDR3 nucleotides read TGTGCCAGCAGCTTAGAGTTCGGAAAACTGTTTTTT.

This clonotype was picked up many times. The chain uses TRBV6-2 or TRBV6-3 and TRBJ2-3, with TRBD2 identical over 8 bases. V lost 5 bases and J lost 4; bases outside the gene matches: 8. This CDR3 is built from 15 residues. The germline V gene has CDR1 MNHEY and CDR2 SVGEGT. Written as DNA, the CDR3 is TGTGCCAGCAGTAGCGGGAGAACCGGCGCAGATACGCAGTATTTT. Amino acid sequence: CASSSGRTGADTQYF.

This clonotype came up a few times. The chain joins TRBV19 to TRBJ2-1; 9 bases are a match to TRBD1. V gave up 4 bases and J gave up 6 bases; unmatched junction bases: 7. Germline lookup yields CDR1 LNHDA and CDR2 SQIVND (reference sequence). The CDR3 is 15 residues long. The CDR3 nucleotides are TGTGCCAGTAGTAGTCTCGAGGGACAGGGCAATGAGCAGTTCTTC. Translated: CASSSLEGQGNEQFF.

Many counts were recorded for this clonotype. The chain is built from TRBV7-2 and TRBJ1-1, with unresolved D. Germline loops: CDR1 SGHTA, CDR2 FQGNSA. V lost 4 bases to trimming and J lost 8 bases, with 14 bases between them. This CDR3 has 13 amino acids. CDR3 loop: CASSWKLMGEAFF. The CDR3 DNA reads as TGTGCCAGCAGCTGGAAACTGATGGGGGAAGCTTTCTTT.

The chain has TRBV3-1 and TRBJ2-7; no reliable D call. The CDR3 has 12 amino acids. V was clipped by 1 base and J by 4 bases, with 5 bases between them. The V gene's germline CDR1 is LGHDT and CDR2 YNNKEL (reference sequence). CDR3 residues: CASSQVWYEQYF. Written as DNA, the CDR3 is TGTGCCAGCAGCCAAGTGTGGTACGAGCAGTACTTC.

V is TRBV27 and J is TRBJ1-1; D unresolved. The CDR3 is made up of 14 amino acids. V lost 4 bases and J 4 bases, leaving 13 bases between the germline ends. The V gene's germline CDR1 is MNHEY and CDR2 SMNVEV (reference sequence). CDR3 sequence: CASSYMVDGTEAFF. The CDR3 DNA is TGTGCCAGCAGTTATATGGTTGACGGCACTGAAGCTTTCTTT.

V is TRBV12-3 or TRBV12-4 and J is TRBJ1-5; D is unclear. V was cut by 3 bases and J by 0 bases, with 18 bases left in between. This CDR3 contains 18 residues. The CDR3, as DNA: TGTGCCAGCAGTTTGGGAAGGGAGATCTTTTATAGCAATCAGCCCCAGCATTTT. Its translation is CASSLGREIFYSNQPQHF.

This clonotype is labeled as medium-sized (0.01 to 0.1%). The rearrangement links TRBV28 to TRBJ1-4; 7 bases match TRBD1. The CDR3 contains 15 residues. The ends lost 6 bases at V and 4 bases at J; junction bases unmatched: 8. Germline-derived CDR1 and CDR2 are MDHEN and SYDVKM. The CDR3 here is CASRSPTGINEKLFF. The CDR3 region has the DNA TGTGCCAGCAGATCGCCGACAGGGATTAATGAAAAACTGTTTTTT.

This clonotype has just a few counts. V and J are TRBV7-2 and TRBJ1-5; D is unclear. This CDR3 is 13 amino acids long. Germline loops: CDR1 SGHTA, CDR2 FQGNSA. Trimming stripped 0 bases from V and 7 bases from J, with 7 bases between. In nucleotides, the CDR3 is TGTGCCAGCAGCTTAGCGGTGGGGCAGCCCCAGCATTTT. Translated, it gives CASSLAVGQPQHF.

The rearrangement joins TRBV11-2 to TRBJ2-7, with 9 bases matching TRBD2. CDR1 and CDR2 from the germline V gene are SGHAT and FQNNGV. Trimming took 10 bases from V and 6 from J; bases not matched to a gene: 10. The CDR3 loop spans 13 amino acids. This chain's CDR3 is CATRGLAQGEQYV. The CDR3 bases are TGTGCCACCCGGGGACTAGCCCAAGGCGAGCAGTACGTC.

In this sample, this clonotype turned up many times. The chain carries TRBV7-2 and TRBJ2-1; TRBD2 matches 9 bases. Germline-derived CDR1 and CDR2 are SGHTA and FQGNSA. Trimming took 0 bases from V and 0 from J; bases not matched to a gene: 9. The CDR3 runs to 19 residues. This CDR3 reads CASSLAQLAGLSSYNEQFF. The CDR3, as DNA: TGTGCCAGCAGCTTAGCGCAGCTAGCGGGACTTAGCTCCTACAATGAGCAGTTCTTC.

This chain connects TRBV14 to TRBJ1-3; 8 bases fit TRBD1. V lost 3 bases to trimming and J lost 9 bases; unmatched junction nucleotides: 7. The CDR3 has 14 amino acids. CDR1 SGHDN and CDR2 FVKESK come from the germline V gene. The CDR3 sequence is CASSQDRASGTIYF. CDR3 nucleotides: TGTGCCAGCAGCCAGGACAGGGCGTCCGGCACCATATATTTT.

In nucleotides, the CDR3 is TGCAGTGCTAGGGAGCCAGAGGGGGGTGAGAGGCCCCAGCATTTT. This translates into CSAREPEGGERPQHF. This chain links TRBV20-1 with TRBJ1-5; D might be TRBD1 (6 bases). Germline-derived CDR1 and CDR2 are DFQATT and SNEGSKA (reference sequence). V lost 3 bases to trimming and J lost 9 bases, with 21 bases between them. The CDR3 spans 15 residues.

This clonotype was seen ten or more times. V and J are TRBV7-6 and TRBJ1-1, with D hard to call. Germline V CDR1 and CDR2: SGHVS, FNYEAQ. The CDR3 loop spans 15 amino acids. V was trimmed by 2 bases and J by 4 bases, leaving 14 bases between them. DNA of the CDR3: TGTGCCAGCAGCTTAATTCAACGGGGTAGCACTGAAGCTTTCTTT. It encodes CASSLIQRGSTEAFF.

This clonotype was detected only a few times. J is TRBJ2-2 and V is TRBV4-3, with 8 bases fitting TRBD1. Trimming removed 3 bases from V and 5 bases from J; junction bases left unmatched: 5. The CDR3 runs 15 residues. CDR1 is LGHNA, CDR2 YSLEER, per germline. In DNA form, the CDR3 reads TGCGCCAGCAGCCAGGAGACAGGGGTTACCGGGGAGCTGTTTTTT. Encoded protein: CASSQETGVTGELFF.

Ten or more counts support this clonotype. The CDR3 is CASSLGRNTEAFF. DNA of the CDR3: TGTGCCAGCAGCTTAGGCAGGAACACTGAAGCTTTCTTT. V and J are TRBV27 and TRBJ1-1; D remains unclear. There are 13 residues in the CDR3. The V gene's germline CDR1 is MNHEY and CDR2 SMNVEV (reference sequence). V was cut by 6 bases and J by 1 base, with 9 bases left in between.

The chain links TRBV20-1 to TRBJ1-2, with D possibly TRBD1 on 6 matching bases. The germline V and J ends were trimmed by 3 bases and 7 bases, with 12 bases remaining between them. The CDR3 runs to 12 residues. The germline V gene encodes CDR1 DFQATT and CDR2 SNEGSKA (reference sequence). For the CDR3, the DNA is TGCAGTGCTAGCCCTACAGGGTTTGGCTACACCTTC. This gives the protein CSASPTGFGYTF.

The chain is built from TRBV11-2 and TRBJ2-6, with D uncertain. Germline-derived CDR1 and CDR2 are SGHAT and FQNNGV. The V and J ends lost 4 bases and 0 bases respectively, with 7 bases between them. This CDR3 is 15 amino acids long. The CDR3 DNA reads TGTGCCAGCAGCTCCCCCACCTCTGGGGCCAACGTCCTGACTTTC. Translated: CASSSPTSGANVLTF.

The J gene is TRBJ2-6, the V gene TRBV7-2; D unclear. Trimming removed 3 bases from V and 4 bases from J, with 4 bases in between. The germline V gene has CDR1 SGHTA and CDR2 FQGNSA. This CDR3 contains 13 residues. CDR3: CASSLMGANVLTF. The CDR3 bases are TGTGCCAGCAGCTTGATGGGGGCCAACGTCCTGACTTTC.

This clonotype was observed a few times. CDR3 region: CASSPTSQRTTSFQFF. CDR3 coding DNA: TGTGCCAGTAGCCCGACTAGCCAGCGAACCACCTCTTTTCAGTTCTTC. The rearrangement joins TRBV19 to TRBJ2-1; 7 bases are a match to TRBD2. Germline CDR1 is LNHDA and CDR2 is SQIVND (reference sequence). With V trimmed by 6 bases and J by 13 bases, 21 bases remained unmatched. This CDR3 contains 16 residues.